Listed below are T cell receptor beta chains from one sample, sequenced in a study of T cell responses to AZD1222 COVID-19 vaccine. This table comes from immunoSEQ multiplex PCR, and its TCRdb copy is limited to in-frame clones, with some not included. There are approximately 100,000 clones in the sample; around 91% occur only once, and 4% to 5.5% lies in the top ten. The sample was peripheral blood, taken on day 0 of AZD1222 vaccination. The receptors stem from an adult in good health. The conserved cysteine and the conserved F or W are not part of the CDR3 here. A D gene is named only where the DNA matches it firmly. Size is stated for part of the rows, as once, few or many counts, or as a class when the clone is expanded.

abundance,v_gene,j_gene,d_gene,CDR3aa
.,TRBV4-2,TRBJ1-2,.,ASTMGRQAVGGYT
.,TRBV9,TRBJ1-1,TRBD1,ASSDRGLTEAF
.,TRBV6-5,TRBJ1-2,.,ASSTWSGDYGYT
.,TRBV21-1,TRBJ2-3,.,ASSKEDQLADTQY
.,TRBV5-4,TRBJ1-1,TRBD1,ASSVRGRDTEAF
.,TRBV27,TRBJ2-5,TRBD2,ASSSLAGGEETQY
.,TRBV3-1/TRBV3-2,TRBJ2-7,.,ASSQARASYEQY
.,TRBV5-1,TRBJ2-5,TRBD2,ASSSLAGEETQY
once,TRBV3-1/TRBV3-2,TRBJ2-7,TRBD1,ATPGDRAYEQY
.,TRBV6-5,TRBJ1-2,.,ASSYSNNYGYT
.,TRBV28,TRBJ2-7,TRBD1,ASSPGQGVNEQY
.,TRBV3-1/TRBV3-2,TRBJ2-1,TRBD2,ASSPRLAGNEQF
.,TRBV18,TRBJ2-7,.,ASSPSGSGAYEQY
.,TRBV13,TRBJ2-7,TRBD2,ASSRPSGGIDEQY
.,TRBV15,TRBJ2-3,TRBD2,ATSGERGSTDTQY
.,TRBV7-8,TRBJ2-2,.,ASSIVPPNTGELF
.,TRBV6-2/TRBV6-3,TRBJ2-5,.,ASSPGGSRATQY
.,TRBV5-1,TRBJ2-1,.,ASSLALAQDSSYNEQF
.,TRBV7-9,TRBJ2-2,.,ASNRQVKSEHLNTGELF
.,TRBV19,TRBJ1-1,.,ATGVLDSEAF
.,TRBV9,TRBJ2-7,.,ASSVEGELNYEQY
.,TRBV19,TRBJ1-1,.,ASSSITGGSGTEAF
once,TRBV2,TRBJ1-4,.,ASSDSVGANEKLF
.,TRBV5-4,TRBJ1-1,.,ASNHWGTNTEAF
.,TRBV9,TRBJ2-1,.,ASSVGSSIANEQF
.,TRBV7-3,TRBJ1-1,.,ASSLGTSTEAF
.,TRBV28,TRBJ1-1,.,ASSLAGMISTEAF
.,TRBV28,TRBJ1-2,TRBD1,ASSRTGSNYGYT
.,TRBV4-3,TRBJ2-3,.,ASSQELKDTQY
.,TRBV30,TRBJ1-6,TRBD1,ASQGAEYSPLH
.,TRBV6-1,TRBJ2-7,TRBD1,ASSPPGTGLEQY
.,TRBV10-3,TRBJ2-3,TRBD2,AISDLLKRGFSDTQY
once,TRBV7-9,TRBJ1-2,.,ASSLEVASYGYT
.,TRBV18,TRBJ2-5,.,ASSQGWYQETQY
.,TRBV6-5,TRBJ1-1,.,ASTTHLRSEAF
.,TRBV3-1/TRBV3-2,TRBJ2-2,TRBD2,ASSQGGLAGDGELF
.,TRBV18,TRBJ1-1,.,ASSRQGTNTEAF
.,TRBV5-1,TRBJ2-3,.,ASSYPILGLMGDTQY
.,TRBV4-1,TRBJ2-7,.,ASSQDQGSTQYEQY
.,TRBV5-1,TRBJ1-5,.,ASSLEGTSNQPQH
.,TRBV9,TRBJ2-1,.,ASSPAPDTGSVQF
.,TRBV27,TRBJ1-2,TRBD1,ASSLNRGSVYGYT
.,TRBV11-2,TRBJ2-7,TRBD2,ASSFGGGYEQY
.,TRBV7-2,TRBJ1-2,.,ASSLSGEGYT
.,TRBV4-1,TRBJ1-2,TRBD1,ASSHKQGANYGYT
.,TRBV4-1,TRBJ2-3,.,ASNQGGSSTDTQY
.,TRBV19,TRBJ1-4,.,ASSWSSGSALKLF
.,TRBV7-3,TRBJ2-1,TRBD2,ASSARGTSGGPKARDEQF
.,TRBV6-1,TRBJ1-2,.,ASSERQLANYGYT
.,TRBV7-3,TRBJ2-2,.,ASSRELTGELF
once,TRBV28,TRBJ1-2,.,ASSSLVYGYT
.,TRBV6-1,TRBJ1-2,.,ASSETGDNYGYT
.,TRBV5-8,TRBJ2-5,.,ASSLGSGTVETQY
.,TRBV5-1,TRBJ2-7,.,ASSLGGHFYEQY
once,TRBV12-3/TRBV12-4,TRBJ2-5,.,ASSRQIQETQY